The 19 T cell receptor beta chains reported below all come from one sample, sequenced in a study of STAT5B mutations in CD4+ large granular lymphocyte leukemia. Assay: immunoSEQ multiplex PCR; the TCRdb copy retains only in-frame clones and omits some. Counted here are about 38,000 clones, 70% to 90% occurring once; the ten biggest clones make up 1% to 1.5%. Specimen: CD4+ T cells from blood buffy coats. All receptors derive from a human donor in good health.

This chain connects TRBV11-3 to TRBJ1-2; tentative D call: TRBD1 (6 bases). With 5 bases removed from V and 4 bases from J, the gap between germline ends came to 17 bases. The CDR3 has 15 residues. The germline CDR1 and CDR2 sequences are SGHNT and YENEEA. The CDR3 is CASSQTGGGVYGYTF. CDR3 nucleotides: TGTGCCAGCAGCCAGACAGGTGGGGGCGTCTATGGCTACACCTTC.

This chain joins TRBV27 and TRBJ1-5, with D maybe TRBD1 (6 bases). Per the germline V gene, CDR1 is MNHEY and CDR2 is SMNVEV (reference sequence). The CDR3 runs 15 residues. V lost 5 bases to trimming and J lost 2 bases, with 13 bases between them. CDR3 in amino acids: CASSPGGLGNQPQHF. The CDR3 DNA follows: TGTGCCAGCAGTCCCGGGGGCCTGGGCAATCAGCCCCAGCATTTT.

The CDR3 nucleotides are TGTGCCAGCAATCAACTAGCTCCGGGTGGTGGTGAGCAGTTCTTC. It translates to CASNQLAPGGGEQFF. J is TRBJ2-1 and V is TRBV28; D is perhaps TRBD2 (6 bases). Trimming took off 7 bases at V and 9 bases at J, with 22 bases between the two ends. Germline V lookup: CDR1 MDHEN, CDR2 SYDVKM. The CDR3 sequence is 15 residues long.

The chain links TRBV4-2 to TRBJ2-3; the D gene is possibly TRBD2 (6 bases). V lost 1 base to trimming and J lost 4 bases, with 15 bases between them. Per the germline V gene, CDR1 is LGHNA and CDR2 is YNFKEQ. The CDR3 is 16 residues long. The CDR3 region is CASSQGPGGPADTQYF. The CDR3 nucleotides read TGTGCCAGCAGCCAAGGTCCAGGAGGGCCGGCAGATACGCAGTATTTT.

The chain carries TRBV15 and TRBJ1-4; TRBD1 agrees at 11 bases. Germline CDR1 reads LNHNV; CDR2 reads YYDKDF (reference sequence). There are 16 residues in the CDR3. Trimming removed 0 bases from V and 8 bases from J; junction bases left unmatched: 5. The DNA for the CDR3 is TGTGCCACCAGCAGAGATCTAGGGACAGGGGGGGAAAAACTGTTTTTT. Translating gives CATSRDLGTGGEKLFF.

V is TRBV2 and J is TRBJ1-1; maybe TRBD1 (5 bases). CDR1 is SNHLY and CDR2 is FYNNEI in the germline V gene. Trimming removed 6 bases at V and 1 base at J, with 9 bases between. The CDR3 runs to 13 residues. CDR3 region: CASSRDENTEAFF. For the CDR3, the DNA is TGTGCCAGCAGCCGGGACGAGAACACTGAAGCTTTCTTT. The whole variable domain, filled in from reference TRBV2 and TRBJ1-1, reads EPEVTQTPSHQVTQMGQEVILRCVPISNHLYFYWYRQILGQKVEFLVSFYNNEISEKSEIFDDQFSVERPDGSNFTLKIRSTKLEDSAMYFCASSRDENTEAFFGQGTRLTVV.

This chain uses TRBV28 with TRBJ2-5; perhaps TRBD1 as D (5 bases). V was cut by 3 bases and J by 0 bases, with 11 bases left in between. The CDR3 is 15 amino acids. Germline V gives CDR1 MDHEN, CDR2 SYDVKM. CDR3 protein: CASSFPGINQETQYF. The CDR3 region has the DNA TGTGCCAGCAGTTTCCCAGGGATAAACCAAGAGACCCAGTACTTC.

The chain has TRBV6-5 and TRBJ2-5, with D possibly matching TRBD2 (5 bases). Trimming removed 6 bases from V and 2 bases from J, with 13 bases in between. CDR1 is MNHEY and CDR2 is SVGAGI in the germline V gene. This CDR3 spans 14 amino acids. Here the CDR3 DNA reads TGTGCCAGCAGGGAGCGGAGTGCGCAAGAGACCCAGTACTTC. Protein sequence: CASRERSAQETQYF.

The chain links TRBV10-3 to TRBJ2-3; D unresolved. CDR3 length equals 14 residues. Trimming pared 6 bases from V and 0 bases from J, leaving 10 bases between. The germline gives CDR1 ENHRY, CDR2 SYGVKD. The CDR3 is CAIRDSSSTDTQYF. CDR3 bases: TGTGCCATCAGAGACTCCTCGAGCACAGATACGCAGTATTTT.

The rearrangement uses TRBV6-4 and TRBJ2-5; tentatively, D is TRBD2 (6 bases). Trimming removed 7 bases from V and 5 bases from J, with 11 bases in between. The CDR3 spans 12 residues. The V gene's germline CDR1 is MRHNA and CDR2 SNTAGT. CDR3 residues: CASIGGRETQYF. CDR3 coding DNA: TGTGCCAGCATCGGGGGTAGGGAGACCCAGTACTTC.

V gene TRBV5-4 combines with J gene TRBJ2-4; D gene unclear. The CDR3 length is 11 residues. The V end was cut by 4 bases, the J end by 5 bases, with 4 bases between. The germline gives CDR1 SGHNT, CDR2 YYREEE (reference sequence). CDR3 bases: TGTGCCAGCAGCCTTCAAAACATTCAGTACTTC. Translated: CASSLQNIQYF.

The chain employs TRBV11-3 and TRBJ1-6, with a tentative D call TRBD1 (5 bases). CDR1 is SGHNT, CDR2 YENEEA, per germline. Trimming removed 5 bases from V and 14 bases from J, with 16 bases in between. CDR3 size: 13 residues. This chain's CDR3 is CASSEGTRGTLHF. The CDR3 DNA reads TGTGCCAGCAGCGAAGGGACGAGGGGAACCCTCCACTTT. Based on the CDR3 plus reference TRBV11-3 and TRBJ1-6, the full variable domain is EAGVVQSPRYKIIEKKQPVAFWCNPISGHNTLYWYLQNLGQGPELLIRYENEEAVDDSQLPKDRFSAERLKGVDSTLKIQPAELGDSAVYLCASSEGTRGTLHFGNGTRLTVT.

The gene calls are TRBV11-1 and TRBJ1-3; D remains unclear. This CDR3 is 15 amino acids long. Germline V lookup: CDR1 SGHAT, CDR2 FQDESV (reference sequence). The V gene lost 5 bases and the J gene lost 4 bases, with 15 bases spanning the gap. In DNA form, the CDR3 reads TGTGCCAGCAGCGACCGACGGGGATCAGGAAACACCATATATTTT. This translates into CASSDRRGSGNTIYF.

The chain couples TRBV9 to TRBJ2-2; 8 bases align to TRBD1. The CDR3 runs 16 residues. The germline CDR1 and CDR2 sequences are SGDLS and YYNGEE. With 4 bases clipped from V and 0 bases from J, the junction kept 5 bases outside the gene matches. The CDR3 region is CASSPRTGSNTGELFF. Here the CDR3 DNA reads TGTGCCAGCAGCCCGAGGACAGGGTCGAACACCGGGGAGCTGTTTTTT.

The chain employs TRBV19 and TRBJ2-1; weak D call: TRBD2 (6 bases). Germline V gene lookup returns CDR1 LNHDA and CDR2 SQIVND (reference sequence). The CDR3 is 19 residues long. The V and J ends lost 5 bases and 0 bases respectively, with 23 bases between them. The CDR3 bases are TGTGCCAGTAGTTCTGGCACGGGAGTAAGGGGTAGCTCCTACAATGAGCAGTTCTTC. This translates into CASSSGTGVRGSSYNEQFF.

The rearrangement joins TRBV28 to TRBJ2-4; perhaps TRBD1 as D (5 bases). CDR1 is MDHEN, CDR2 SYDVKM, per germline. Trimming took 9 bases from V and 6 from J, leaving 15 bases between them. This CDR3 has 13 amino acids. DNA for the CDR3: TGTGCCAGTGGTGGCAGGGAAGGAAACATTCAGTACTTC. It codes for CASGGREGNIQYF.

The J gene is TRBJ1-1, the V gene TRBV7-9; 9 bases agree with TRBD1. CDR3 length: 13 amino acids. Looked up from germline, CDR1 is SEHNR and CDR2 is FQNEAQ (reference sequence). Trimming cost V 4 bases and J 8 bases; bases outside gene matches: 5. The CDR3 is CASSSTGGREAFF. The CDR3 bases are TGTGCCAGCAGCTCAACAGGGGGCCGAGAAGCTTTCTTT.

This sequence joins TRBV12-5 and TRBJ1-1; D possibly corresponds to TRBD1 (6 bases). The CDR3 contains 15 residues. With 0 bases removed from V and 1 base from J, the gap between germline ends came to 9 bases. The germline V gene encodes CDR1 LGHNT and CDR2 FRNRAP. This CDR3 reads CASGLVQGWNTEAFF. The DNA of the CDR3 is TGTGCTAGTGGTTTGGTACAGGGCTGGAACACTGAAGCTTTCTTT. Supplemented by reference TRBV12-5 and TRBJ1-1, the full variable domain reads DARVTQTPRHKVTEMGQEVTMRCQPILGHNTVFWYRQTMMQGLELLAYFRNRAPLDDSGMPKDRFSAEMPDATLATLKIQPSEPRDSAVYFCASGLVQGWNTEAFFGQGTRLTVV.

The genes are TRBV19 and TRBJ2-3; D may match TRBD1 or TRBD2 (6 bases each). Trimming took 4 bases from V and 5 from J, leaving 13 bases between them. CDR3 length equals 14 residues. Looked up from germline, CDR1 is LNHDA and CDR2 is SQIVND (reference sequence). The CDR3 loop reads CASSRRAGQDTQYF. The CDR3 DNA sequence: TGTGCCAGTAGTAGGAGGGCGGGACAAGATACGCAGTATTTT.